The entry below describes one T cell receptor beta chain. Its matching antigen is unknown. A multiplex PCR was run with 60 Vbeta primers and 13 Jbeta primers. TCRdb keeps only in-frame clones here, not all; method: immunoSEQ multiplex PCR. The sample lists 150,000 to 200,000 clones, about 81% seen once, with about 1.9% in the top ten. This sample was included in a study of cytomegalovirus exposure and HLA in healthy donors. Broader study findings: Data from an earlier analysis indicated that most TCR beta V segments were productive either about 90% or about 30% of the time.

The V and J ends lost 2 bases and 5 bases respectively, with 8 bases between them. This CDR3 has 14 residues. CDR1 is SGHTS, CDR2 YDEGEE, per germline. Input material: PBMCs. This receptor was identified in a woman younger than 35 in good health and CMV-seronegative. This chain links TRBV5-8 with TRBJ1-6; no firm D call. The CDR3 DNA sequence: TGTGCCAGCAGCTTATGGGGAGATAATTCACCCCTCCACTTT. It codes for CASSLWGDNSPLHF. The entire variable domain, with the rest obtained from reference TRBV5-8 and TRBJ1-6, is as follows: EAGVTQSPTHLIKTRGQQATLRCSPISGHTSVYWYQQALGLGLQFLLWYDEGEERNRGNFPPRFSGRQFPNYSSELNVNALELEDSALYLCASSLWGDNSPLHFGNGTRLTVT.